The rows below give T cell receptor beta chains drawn from one sample of a study of T cell clones after liver transplantation. This table comes from immunoSEQ multiplex PCR, and its TCRdb copy is limited to in-frame clones, with some not included. The data contain under 55,000 clones, about 86% of them seen just once; the ten biggest clones take up about 2.6%. The starting material was CD4+ T cells from blood, obtained 24 months after liver transplant. The receptors come from a human patient who received a liver transplant. Among the T cells, some may be from the graft donor. Each CDR3 is given with its conserved first and last residue. D genes are given only for firm matches. A row's size may be missing; if present it is once, few, many or a size class.

>TRBJ2-7|TRBV5-1|NA|TRBD2
TGCGCCAGCAGCCCGACTACTAGCGGGAGGGTACACGAGCAGTACTTC
CASSPTTSGRVHEQYF
>TRBJ1-4|TRBV6-5|once|NA
TGTGCCAGCAGTTACAGGGCTACAACTAATGAAAAACTGTTTTTT
CASSYRATTNEKLFF
>TRBJ1-4|TRBV19|NA|TRBD1
TGTGCCAGTAGATGGACAGGGGTTGAAAAACTGTTTTTT
CASRWTGVEKLFF
>TRBJ2-3|TRBV28|NA|NA
TGTGCCAGCAGTCCCCCTATTGGTAGCACAGATACGCAGTATTTT
CASSPPIGSTDTQYF
>TRBJ1-3|TRBV2|NA|NA
TGTGCCAGCACCGCGGACAGCCTCAGCTCTGGAAACACCATATATTTT
CASTADSLSSGNTIYF
>TRBJ1-1|TRBV10-3|NA|NA
TGTGCCATCAGGTCGATTTCGTGGGGCACTGAAGCTTTCTTT
CAIRSISWGTEAFF
>TRBJ1-4|TRBV19|few|TRBD1
TGTGCCAGTAGTATGGGGACAGCCCCAGAAAAACTGTTTTTT
CASSMGTAPEKLFF
>TRBJ2-2|TRBV11-2|NA|TRBD1
TGTGCCAGCAGCCGGGGACAGGGGGCAACCGGGGAGCTGTTTTTT
CASSRGQGATGELFF
>TRBJ2-7|TRBV2|NA|NA
TGTGCCAGCAACCGACAGCCGCAGTACGAGCAGTACTTC
CASNRQPQYEQYF
>TRBJ1-5|TRBV19|NA|TRBD1
TGTGCCAGTAGTGATCGCAGGACAGGGAGGAGGTATGGCAATCAGCCCCAGCATTTT
CASSDRRTGRRYGNQPQHF
>TRBJ1-2|TRBV25-1|once|TRBD1
TGTGCCAGCAGTGACGGCAGGGGGGTAAACTATGGCTACACCTTC
CASSDGRGVNYGYTF
>TRBJ2-1|TRBV10-1|NA|NA
TGCGCCAGCAGTTCGGGGGGCGGTGTTAATGAGCAGTTCTTC
CASSSGGGVNEQFF
>TRBJ2-1|TRBV5-1|once|TRBD1
TGCGCCAGCAGCTTGGCTTTGGGGACAGGGGTCGGAAATTACAATGAGCAGTTCTTC
CASSLALGTGVGNYNEQFF
>TRBJ2-2|TRBV19|once|NA
TGTGCCAGTAGTAGTTTCAAGGACCCCAACACCGGGGAGCTGTTTTTT
CASSSFKDPNTGELFF
>TRBJ2-7|TRBV2|NA|TRBD2
TGTGCCAGCAGTGGAGAGCGGGAGTGGAACGAGCAGTACTTC
CASSGEREWNEQYF
>TRBJ1-3|TRBV9|NA|NA
TGTGCCAGCAGCCTGATGGGCAGCTCTGGAAACACCATATATTTT
CASSLMGSSGNTIYF
>TRBJ2-3|TRBV5-4|NA|NA
TGTGCCAGCAGCTTAAGACCAACTGATACGCAGTATTTT
CASSLRPTDTQYF
>TRBJ1-2|TRBV7-9|NA|NA
TGTGCCAGCAGCTTAACTTCAGGGGTCGGCTACACCTTC
CASSLTSGVGYTF
>TRBJ2-3|TRBV7-6|NA|TRBD2
TGTGCCAGCAGCCCAGTGCGGCTAGCGGGGGGGTCTAGCACAGATACGCAGTATTTT
CASSPVRLAGGSSTDTQYF
>TRBJ1-3|TRBV5-1|few|NA
TGCGCCAGCAGCTCCCTGTCGGGTCTCTCTGGAAACACCATATATTTT
CASSSLSGLSGNTIYF
>TRBJ1-1|TRBV11-3|NA|NA
TGTGCCAGCAGCGGGAGACACCCGAACACTGAAGCTTTCTTT
CASSGRHPNTEAFF
>TRBJ1-1|TRBV19|few|NA
TGTGCCAGTAGTATCTCCAGAGAAGCTTTCTTT
CASSISREAFF
>TRBJ1-4|TRBV7-2|NA|NA
TGTGCCAGCAGCTTATTCGGACAGTTTAATGAAAAACTGTTTTTT
CASSLFGQFNEKLFF
>TRBJ2-7|TRBV11-3|NA|TRBD1
TGTGCCAGCAGCCGGGGACAGGGGGCGCGGGAGCAGTACTTC
CASSRGQGAREQYF
>TRBJ2-2|TRBV25-1|once|NA
TGTGCCAGCAGTGCGACGGCTCCCCTTGACACCGGGGAGCTGTTTTTT
CASSATAPLDTGELFF
>TRBJ1-5|TRBV6-6|NA|TRBD1
TGTGCCAGCAATCAAGCGCGGACAGGGGGAAATCAGCCCCAGCATTTT
CASNQARTGGNQPQHF
>TRBJ2-3|TRBV9|NA|NA
TGTGCCAGCAGCATAACGGGGATAAACACAGATACGCAGTATTTT
CASSITGINTDTQYF
>TRBJ2-7|TRBV18|NA|NA
TGTGCCAGCTCACCAATGACTGAGCAGTACTTC
CASSPMTEQYF
>TRBJ2-3|TRBV9|NA|TRBD2
TGTGCCAGCAGCGTAGAAGCGGGGGCCGGCACAGATACGCAGTATTTT
CASSVEAGAGTDTQYF
>TRBJ2-5|TRBV5-6|NA|NA
TGTGCCAGCAGCGGGGGGACACGTACTGAGACCCAGTACTTC
CASSGGTRTETQYF
>TRBJ2-3|TRBV9|NA|TRBD2
TGTGCCAGCAGCCTCCGAGAGAGTAGCGGGACTAGCACAGATACGCAGTATTTT
CASSLRESSGTSTDTQYF
>TRBJ1-2|TRBV6-4|NA|NA
TGTGCCAGCAGTGACGGCGCGGCTGCCTATGGCTACACCTTC
CASSDGAAAYGYTF
>TRBJ2-3|TRBV28|NA|TRBD2
TGTGCCAGCAGTTTGACTAGCGGGACGAGCACAGATACGCAGTATTTT
CASSLTSGTSTDTQYF
>TRBJ2-5|TRBV4-2|NA|TRBD1
TGTGCCAGCAGCCAAGAAGGGGGTCAAAAGACAGGGAGAGAGACCCAGTACTTC
CASSQEGGQKTGRETQYF
>TRBJ2-2|TRBV7-3|NA|TRBD1
TGTGCCAGCAGCTCGGGGACAGGGCCGACCGGGGAGCTGTTTTTT
CASSSGTGPTGELFF
>TRBJ1-1|TRBV7-9|NA|TRBD1
TGTGCCAGCAGCTCGGCGGGACAGGGGCGATTCGTGAACACTGAAGCTTTCTTT
CASSSAGQGRFVNTEAFF
>TRBJ1-2|TRBV6-5|few|NA
TGTGCCAGCAGTTTCCCTCGAGGCTATGGCTACACCTTC
CASSFPRGYGYTF
>TRBJ2-1|TRBV6-1|NA|NA
TGTGCCAGTAGTGGGAACCCCGGGACCTACAATGAGCAGTTCTTC
CASSGNPGTYNEQFF
>TRBJ1-1|TRBV27|NA|NA
TGTGCCAGCAGTTTTCGGGGCACTGAAGCTTTCTTT
CASSFRGTEAFF
>TRBJ1-1|TRBV19|NA|TRBD1
TGTGCCAGTAGGGTGACAGGGGGCGCGGGGGACACTGAAGCTTTCTTT
CASRVTGGAGDTEAFF
>TRBJ1-1|TRBV7-9|NA|NA
TGTGCCAGCAGCTTCCTAGGAGGACCTCAACTGGGCACTGAAGCTTTCTTT
CASSFLGGPQLGTEAFF
>TRBJ1-4|TRBV2|once|NA
TGTGCCAGCAGTGCCGGGACCTTTAATGAAAAACTGTTTTTT
CASSAGTFNEKLFF
>TRBJ1-2|TRBV7-3|NA|NA
TGTGCCAGCAGCTTAACGACGCAGGGAATATACGGCTACACCTTC
CASSLTTQGIYGYTF
>TRBJ2-5|TRBV9|NA|NA
TGTGCCAGCAGCGTAGATGCAGCGGGTCATCAAGAGACCCAGTACTTC
CASSVDAAGHQETQYF
>TRBJ1-5|TRBV7-8|NA|NA
TGTGCCAGCACCAGACTAGGAGGGGCGAGCAATCAGCCCCAGCATTTT
CASTRLGGASNQPQHF
>TRBJ1-1|TRBV7-2|NA|NA
TGTGCCAGCAGCTTAGAGGAGATGAACACTGAAGCTTTCTTT
CASSLEEMNTEAFF
>TRBJ1-1|TRBV10-3|NA|NA
TGTGCCATCAGTGAAATCCGGGGGGGGTTGAACACTGAAGCTTTCTTT
CAISEIRGGLNTEAFF